The 19 T cell receptor beta chains presented below share a single source sample, sequenced in a study of T cell repertoires in cytomegalovirus infection. MiXCR was run by TCRdb on the reads, yielding one entry per CDR3 protein. The sample has a few hundred thousand distinct CDR3 sequences; 8% to 10% are singletons. Sequenced sample: PBMCs. The receptors come from a human donor in good health (CMV status not recorded). Some clones in this sample may be carry-over from other donors' samples.

This clonotype has a count of ten or more. The chain uses TRBV7-9 and TRBJ1-1; 8 positions agree with TRBD1. The CDR3 has 13 residues. J gave up 3 bases and V 7 bases, and 4 bases lay outside the gene matches. In germline, CDR1 is SEHNR, CDR2 FQNEAQ (reference sequence). The CDR3 nucleotides are TGTGCCAGCACCCGGGACAGGTACACTGAAGCTTTCTTT. This codes for CASTRDRYTEAFF.

This clonotype was seen at least ten times. DNA of the CDR3: TGTGCCAGCAACCCTCGCCGGGAGAACACCGGGGAGCTGTTTTTT. Amino acids: CASNPRRENTGELFF. The chain is built from TRBV6-4 and TRBJ2-2, with D maybe TRBD2 (5 bases). V was pared by 7 bases and J by 1 base, with 13 bases between. Per germline, CDR1 MRHNA and CDR2 SNTAGT. This CDR3 spans 15 amino acids.

This clonotype appeared a few times. The chain employs TRBV4-3 and TRBJ1-5; TRBD1 might be the D (5 bases). This CDR3 is 16 amino acids long. Germline V CDR1 and CDR2: LGHNA, YSLEER. Trimming removed 1 base at V and 2 bases at J, with 12 bases between. The CDR3 nucleotides read TGCGCCAGCAGCCAAGTGTGGGGCGCCGGCAATCAGCCCCAGCATTTT. Protein sequence: CASSQVWGAGNQPQHF.

This clonotype was observed at least ten times. J is TRBJ2-7 and V is TRBV7-2; D call uncertain. Trimming cost V 6 bases and J 5 bases, with 17 bases left between them. The CDR3 is 14 amino acids. Germline loops: CDR1 SGHTA, CDR2 FQGNSA. CDR3 bases: TGTGCCAGCAGTTTACTACAGCCCCCGAACGAGCAGTACTTC. Its protein is CASSLLQPPNEQYF.

Ten or more counts support this clonotype. CDR3 sequence (DNA): TGTGCCAGCAGTTCCCGAGGGAGACCGGTCAATGAGCAGTTCTTC. Amino acids: CASSSRGRPVNEQFF. The chain is built from TRBV6-2 or TRBV6-3 and TRBJ2-1; tentatively, D is TRBD2 (5 bases). CDR3 size: 15 residues. Between the trimmed V and J ends, which lost 4 bases and 6 bases, there was a span of 16 bases. Per germline, CDR1 MNHEY and CDR2 SVGEGT.

At least ten counts were recorded for this clonotype. The chain links TRBV7-2 to TRBJ1-1, with D perhaps matching TRBD1 (6 bases). The CDR3 is 15 residues long. Germline lookup yields CDR1 SGHTA and CDR2 FQGNSA. The V end lost 5 bases, the J end lost 3 bases, and 16 bases lay between the germline ends. CDR3 loop: CASSAQPSGDTEAFF. The CDR3 coding sequence is TGTGCCAGCAGCGCCCAACCTTCAGGGGACACTGAAGCTTTCTTT.

V usage is TRBV27 and J usage is TRBJ1-2; D call uncertain. This CDR3 region has 12 residues. From germline, CDR1 is MNHEY and CDR2 SMNVEV (reference sequence). Trimming took 6 bases from V and 4 from J, leaving 9 bases between them. The CDR3 region is CASRNIGYGYTF. The CDR3 DNA reads TGTGCCAGCAGGAACATAGGCTATGGCTACACCTTC.

In this sample, this clonotype turned up many times. V usage is TRBV12-3 or TRBV12-4 and J usage is TRBJ2-6, with D hard to call. The V end was cut by 3 bases, the J end by 0 bases, with 15 bases between. This CDR3 comprises 18 residues. The CDR3 bases are TGTGCCAGCAGTTTTAAAAACCTCGCCACCTCTGGGGCCAACGTCCTGACTTTC. This translates into CASSFKNLATSGANVLTF.

J is TRBJ1-1 and V is TRBV7-6; D not certain. Germline V gene lookup returns CDR1 SGHVS and CDR2 FNYEAQ. The V gene lost 11 bases and the J gene lost 4 bases, with 17 bases spanning the gap. The CDR3 loop spans 13 amino acids. The CDR3 loop is CAGPTRASTEAFF. As DNA, the CDR3 is TGTGCCGGACCGACACGGGCGAGCACTGAAGCTTTCTTT.

The DNA of the CDR3 is TGTGCCAGCAGCCTTCGGGAGAGGACGACTGAAGCTTTCTTT. This codes for CASSLRERTTEAFF. V gene TRBV14 combines with J gene TRBJ1-1; D uncertain. Germline values: CDR1 SGHDN, CDR2 FVKESK. The ends were cut back, 4 bases at V and 5 bases at J, with 14 bases in the middle. This CDR3 contains 14 residues.

In its sample, this clonotype was seen many times. V and J are TRBV11-2 and TRBJ2-1; tentatively, D is TRBD2 (5 bases). This CDR3 is 15 amino acids long. V shed 1 base and J shed 9 bases, with 16 bases lying between them. Germline lookup yields CDR1 SGHAT and CDR2 FQNNGV. CDR3 sequence reads: CASSLGRAGNSEQFF. In nucleotides, the CDR3 is TGTGCCAGCAGCTTAGGCCGGGCGGGTAACAGTGAGCAGTTCTTC.

V is TRBV14 and J is TRBJ2-1; 13 nucleotides line up with TRBD2. CDR3 length: 15 amino acids. The junction had 6 bases not matched to a gene; V was cut back by 3 bases and J by 10 bases. CDR1 is SGHDN and CDR2 is FVKESK in the germline V gene. The CDR3, as DNA: TGTGCCAGCAGCCATCGGACTAGCGGGAGACGGGAGCAGTTCTTC. Its translation is CASSHRTSGRREQFF.

This clonotype was seen ten or more times. The chain employs TRBV5-1 and TRBJ2-1, with 7 positions matching TRBD1. The trim removed 4 bases at V and 3 bases at J, leaving 7 bases unmatched. Germline-derived CDR1 and CDR2 are SGHRS and YFSETQ. The CDR3 extends over 15 amino acids. CDR3 DNA: TGCGCCAGCAGCCGAACTGGGACAGACTACAATGAGCAGTTCTTC. This gives the protein CASSRTGTDYNEQFF.

V gene TRBV20-1 combines with J gene TRBJ2-7; D not resolved. The germline V gene has CDR1 DFQATT and CDR2 SNEGSKA (reference sequence). The V and J ends lost 1 base and 0 bases respectively, with 10 bases between them. This CDR3 comprises 14 residues. The CDR3 here is CSARATSASYEQYF. Written as DNA, the CDR3 is TGCAGTGCTAGAGCTACAAGCGCCTCCTACGAGCAGTACTTC.

This clonotype showed up many times. The gene calls are TRBV7-2 and TRBJ2-6; D ambiguous. Germline CDR1 reads SGHTA; CDR2 reads FQGNSA. V was shortened by 2 bases and J by 4 bases, with 9 bases between the two germline ends. There are 15 residues in the CDR3. The DNA for the CDR3 is TGTGCCAGCAGCTTAAGGACGGCGGGGGCCAACGTCCTGACTTTC. This sequence encodes CASSLRTAGANVLTF.

This clonotype has at least ten counts. The chain has TRBV7-2 and TRBJ2-3; D unclear. The CDR3 has 15 amino acids. Per germline, CDR1 SGHTA and CDR2 FQGNSA. V lost 1 base to trimming and J lost 4 bases, with 12 bases between them. The CDR3 DNA reads as TGTGCCAGCAGCTTAGATGGCGGCCGGGCAGATACGCAGTATTTT. Amino acid sequence: CASSLDGGRADTQYF. The full variable domain, rest sourced from reference TRBV7-2 and TRBJ2-3, is GAGVSQSPSNKVTEKGKDVELRCDPISGHTALYWYRQSLGQGLEFLIYFQGNSAPDKSGLPSDRFSAERTGGSVSTLTIQRTQQEDSAVYLCASSLDGGRADTQYFGPGTRLTVL.

This clonotype was seen repeatedly, ten times or more. V usage is TRBV7-2 and J usage is TRBJ2-1, with 8 bases identical to TRBD1. After removal of 4 bases from V and 1 base from J, the junction contained 6 bases not matched to a gene. Germline V CDR1 and CDR2: SGHTA, FQGNSA. The length of the CDR3 is 16 residues. The CDR3: CASSWTGLGSYNEQFF. The CDR3 nucleotides read TGTGCCAGCAGCTGGACAGGGTTAGGGTCCTACAATGAGCAGTTCTTC.

This clonotype was observed at least ten times. This chain joins TRBV12-3 or TRBV12-4 and TRBJ1-3; no clear D gene. The CDR3 is made up of 15 amino acids. V lost 6 bases and J 0 bases, leaving 12 bases between the germline ends. Here the CDR3 reads CASSLSGSSGNTIYF. CDR3 coding DNA: TGTGCCAGCAGCTTATCTGGAAGCTCTGGAAACACCATATATTTT.

The V gene is TRBV12-3 or TRBV12-4, the J gene TRBJ2-7; 10 bases agree with TRBD2. The CDR3 covers 15 residues. The junction had 9 bases not matched to a gene; V was cut back by 5 bases and J by 5 bases. The CDR3 nucleotides read TGTGCCAGCAGTGCAAGCGGGAGGGGTAACCACGAGCAGTACTTC. It is translated as CASSASGRGNHEQYF.